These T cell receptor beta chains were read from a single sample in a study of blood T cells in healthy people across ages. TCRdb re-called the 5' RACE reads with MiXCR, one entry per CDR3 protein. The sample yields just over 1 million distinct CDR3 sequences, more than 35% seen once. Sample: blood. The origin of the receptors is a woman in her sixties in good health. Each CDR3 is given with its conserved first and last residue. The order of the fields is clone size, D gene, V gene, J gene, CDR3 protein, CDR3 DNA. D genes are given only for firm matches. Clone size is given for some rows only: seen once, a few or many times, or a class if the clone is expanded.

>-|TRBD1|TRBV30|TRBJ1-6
CAWSPTDRDSPLHF
TGTGCCTGGAGCCCAACCGACAGGGACTCACCCCTCCACTTT
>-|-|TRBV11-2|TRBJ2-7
CASSLAGSPYEQYF
TGTGCCAGCAGCTTAGCGGGGAGCCCCTACGAGCAGTACTTC
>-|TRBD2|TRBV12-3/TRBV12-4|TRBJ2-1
CASSPRTSGSFYNEQFF
TGTGCCAGCAGTCCTCGGACTAGCGGGAGTTTTTACAATGAGCAGTTCTTC
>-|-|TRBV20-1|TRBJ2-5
CSARVPSAWTQYF
TGCAGTGCTAGAGTTCCTAGCGCGTGGACCCAGTACTTC
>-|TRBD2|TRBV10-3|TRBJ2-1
CAISAEAGTSINNEQFF
TGTGCCATCAGTGCAGAAGCCGGGACTAGCATAAACAATGAGCAGTTCTTC
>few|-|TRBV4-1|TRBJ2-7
CASSYLPGGYYEQYF
TGCGCCAGCAGCTACCTCCCGGGTGGGTACTACGAGCAGTACTTC
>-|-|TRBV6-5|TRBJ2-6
CASSTKIPSGANVLTF
TGTGCCAGCAGTACCAAGATTCCATCTGGGGCCAACGTCCTGACTTTC
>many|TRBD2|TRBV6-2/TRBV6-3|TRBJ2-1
CASSPGTSGSPHEQFF
TGTGCCAGCAGTCCCGGGACTAGCGGGAGCCCCCATGAGCAGTTCTTC
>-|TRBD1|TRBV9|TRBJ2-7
CASSATEKGTGNTYEQYF
TGTGCCAGCAGCGCCACGGAGAAGGGGACAGGGAACACCTACGAGCAGTACTTC
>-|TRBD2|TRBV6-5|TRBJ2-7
CASSYGLAGDYEQYF
TGTGCCAGCAGTTACGGGCTAGCGGGAGACTACGAGCAGTACTTC
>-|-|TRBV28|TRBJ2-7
CASSVVSTYEQYF
TGTGCCAGCAGTGTGGTCTCGACCTACGAGCAGTACTTC
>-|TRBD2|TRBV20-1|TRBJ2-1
CSYPDLAGGGNEQFF
TGCAGCTATCCTGACCTTGCGGGAGGTGGCAATGAGCAGTTCTTC
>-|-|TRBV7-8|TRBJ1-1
CASSPGGSNEAFF
TGTGCCAGCAGCCCCGGGGGGAGTAATGAAGCTTTCTTT
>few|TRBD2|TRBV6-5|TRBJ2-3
CASSYSIGLAGGADTQYF
TGTGCCAGCAGTTACAGTATAGGACTAGCGGGAGGGGCAGATACGCAGTATTTT
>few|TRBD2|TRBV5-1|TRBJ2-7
CASSYGTSIYEQYF
TGCGCCAGCAGCTATGGGACTAGCATCTACGAGCAGTACTTC
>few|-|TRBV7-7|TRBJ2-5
CASSLSAGEQETQYF
TGTGCCAGCAGCTTATCGGCAGGGGAACAAGAGACCCAGTACTTC
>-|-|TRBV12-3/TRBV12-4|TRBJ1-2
CASSLLRQHGYTF
TGTGCCAGCAGTTTATTAAGGCAGCATGGCTACACCTTC
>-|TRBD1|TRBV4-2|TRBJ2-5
CASSQDSQGAGETQYF
TGTGCCAGCAGCCAAGATTCTCAGGGGGCGGGAGAGACCCAGTACTTC
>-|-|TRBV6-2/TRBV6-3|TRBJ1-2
CASSYSSVDGYTF
TGTGCCAGCAGTTACTCATCAGTGGATGGCTACACCTTC
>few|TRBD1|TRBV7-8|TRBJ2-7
CASSRNPGQGSYEQYF
TGTGCCAGCAGCAGAAATCCGGGACAGGGCTCCTACGAGCAGTACTTC
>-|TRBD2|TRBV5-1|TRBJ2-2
CASSVEGPSGAGELFF
TGCGCCAGCAGCGTAGAGGGTCCAAGCGGGGCCGGGGAGCTGTTTTTT
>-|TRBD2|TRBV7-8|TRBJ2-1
CASGTSGRGDNEQFF
TGTGCCAGCGGGACTAGCGGGAGGGGTGACAATGAGCAGTTCTTC
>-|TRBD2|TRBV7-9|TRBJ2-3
CASSLAQGLAGGEATDTQYF
TGTGCCAGCAGCTTAGCGCAAGGACTAGCGGGAGGCGAGGCCACAGATACGCAGTATTTT
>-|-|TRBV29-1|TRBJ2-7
CSVENADSRSYEQYF
TGCAGCGTTGAGAATGCGGACAGTCGCTCCTACGAGCAGTACTTC
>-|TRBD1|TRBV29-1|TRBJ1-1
CSVGQGLVTEAFF
TGCAGCGTTGGACAGGGGTTAGTCACTGAAGCTTTCTTT
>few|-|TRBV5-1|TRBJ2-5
CASSLEGLRGETQYF
TGCGCCAGCAGCTTGGAGGGCCTTCGAGGGGAGACCCAGTACTTC
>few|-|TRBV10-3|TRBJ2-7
CAISDLGHGYEQYF
TGTGCCATCAGTGATCTAGGACACGGCTACGAGCAGTACTTC
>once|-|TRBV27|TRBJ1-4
CASSSGRGPNEKLFF
TGTGCCAGCAGTTCGGGGCGAGGGCCTAATGAAAAACTGTTTTTT
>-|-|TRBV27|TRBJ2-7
CASSLVGVHEQYF
TGTGCCAGCAGTTTAGTTGGGGTCCACGAGCAGTACTTC
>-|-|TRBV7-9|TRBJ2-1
CASSLGSGDYNEQFF
TGTGCCAGCAGCTTAGGATCTGGGGACTACAATGAGCAGTTCTTC
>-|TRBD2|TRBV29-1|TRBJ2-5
CSVEGPSGKTQYF
TGCAGCGTTGAAGGACCTAGCGGAAAGACCCAGTACTTC
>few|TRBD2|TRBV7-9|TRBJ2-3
CASSLRGRATIGVADTQYF
TGTGCCAGCAGCTTGCGCGGGAGGGCCACAATTGGTGTGGCAGATACGCAGTATTTT
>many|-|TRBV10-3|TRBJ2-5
CAISVREETQYF
TGTGCCATCAGTGTCAGGGAAGAGACCCAGTACTTC